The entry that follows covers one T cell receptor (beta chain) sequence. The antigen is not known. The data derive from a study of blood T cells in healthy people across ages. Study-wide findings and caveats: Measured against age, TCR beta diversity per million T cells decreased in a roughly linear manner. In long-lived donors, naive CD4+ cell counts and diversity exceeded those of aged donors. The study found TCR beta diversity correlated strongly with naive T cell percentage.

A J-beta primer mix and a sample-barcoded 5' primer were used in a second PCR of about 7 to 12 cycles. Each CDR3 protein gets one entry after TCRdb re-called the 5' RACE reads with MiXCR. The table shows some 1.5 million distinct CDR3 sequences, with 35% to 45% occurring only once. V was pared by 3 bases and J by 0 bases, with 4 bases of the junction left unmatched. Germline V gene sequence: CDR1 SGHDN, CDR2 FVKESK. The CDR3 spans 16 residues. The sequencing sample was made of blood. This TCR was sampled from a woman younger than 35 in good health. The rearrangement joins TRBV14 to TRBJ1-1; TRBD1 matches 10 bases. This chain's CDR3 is CASSQGQGFVNTEAFF. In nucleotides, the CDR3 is TGTGCCAGCAGCCAGGGACAGGGGTTCGTGAACACTGAAGCTTTCTTT. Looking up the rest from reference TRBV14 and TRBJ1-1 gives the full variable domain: EAGVTQFPSHSVIEKGQTVTLRCDPISGHDNLYWYRRVMGKEIKFLLHFVKESKQDESGMPNNRFLAERTGGTYSTLKVQPAELEDSGVYFCASSQGQGFVNTEAFFGQGTRLTVV.